A single sample is the source of the 6 T cell receptor beta chains below, sequenced in a study of blood T cells in healthy people across ages. For the second PCR, which ran for roughly 7 to 11 cycles, a sample-barcoded 5' primer and a J-beta primer mix were used. TCRdb fed the 5' RACE reads into MiXCR, producing one record per CDR3 protein. The sample yields 800,000 to 1,000,000 distinct CDR3 sequences, approximately 49% seen once. The material sequenced was blood. The receptor set was obtained from a man aged 30 to 39 in good health.

Only a few counts were recorded for this clonotype. The rearrangement joins TRBV24-1 to TRBJ1-6; the D gene is possibly TRBD1 (6 bases). This CDR3 is built from 15 residues. Germline CDR1 KGHDR, CDR2 SFDVKD. Trimming cost V 0 bases and J 6 bases, with 8 bases left between them. In DNA, the CDR3 is TGTGCCACCAGTGATTTGGGGACACTTAATTCACCCCTCCACTTT. It specifies CATSDLGTLNSPLHF.

Only one count was recorded for this clonotype. This rearrangement joins TRBV2 to TRBJ2-7; 9 nucleotides align to TRBD1. V lost 3 bases to trimming and J lost 2 bases; unmatched junction nucleotides: 11. The CDR3 consists of 17 residues. In germline, CDR1 is SNHLY, CDR2 FYNNEI. The CDR3 here is CASSDLPRDRETYEQYF. The CDR3 region has the DNA TGTGCCAGCAGTGACCTCCCTAGGGACAGGGAAACCTACGAGCAGTACTTC.

The rearrangement uses TRBV13 and TRBJ2-1; 9 bases fit TRBD2. The germline V gene has CDR1 PRHDT and CDR2 FYEKMQ (reference sequence). V lost 5 bases to trimming and J lost 10 bases; unmatched junction nucleotides: 6. The length of the CDR3 is 13 residues. DNA of the CDR3: TGTGCCAGCAGCGCGGGGGGGCCTAGCGAGCAGTTCTTC. As protein: CASSAGGPSEQFF.

The chain joins TRBV21-1 to TRBJ1-2; the listed D gene, TRBD1, was not tested against the DNA. TRBV21-1 is a listed pseudogene. The CDR3 sequence is 15 residues long. This CDR3 is CASSYTDSTNYGYIF. The CDR3 DNA reads TGTGCCAGCAGCTATACGGACAGTACTAACTATGGCTACATCTTC.

The J gene is TRBJ2-3, the V gene TRBV4-2; 8 positions agree with TRBD1. V shed 4 bases and J 5 bases; nucleotides not matched to a gene: 14. CDR1 and CDR2 from the germline V gene are LGHNA and YNFKEQ. CDR3 length: 17 residues. CDR3 residues: CASSPTAGRGQKDTQYF. The CDR3 DNA is TGTGCCAGCAGCCCCACCGCCGGCAGGGGGCAGAAAGATACGCAGTATTTT.

This sequence joins TRBV7-2 and TRBJ1-5, with unresolved D. Germline V lookup: CDR1 SGHTA, CDR2 FQGNSA. The CDR3 is made up of 18 amino acids. Trimming pared 1 base from V and 0 bases from J, leaving 16 bases between. The CDR3 DNA is TGTGCCAGCAGCTTAGGTCCGGACCGTACAGATAGCAATCAGCCCCAGCATTTT. Its translation: CASSLGPDRTDSNQPQHF. The complete variable domain, with remaining parts taken from reference TRBV7-2 and TRBJ1-5, reads GAGVSQSPSNKVTEKGKDVELRCDPISGHTALYWYRQSLGQGLEFLIYFQGNSAPDKSGLPSDRFSAERTGGSVSTLTIQRTQQEDSAVYLCASSLGPDRTDSNQPQHFGDGTRLSIL.